The entry below gives a single T cell receptor beta chain sequence along with its context. Its antigen remains unknown. The data were produced by immunoSEQ multiplex PCR, yet TCRdb's version contains in-frame clones alone and is incomplete. The sample includes tens of thousands of clones, around 93% of them seen just once. This sample's time point: peripheral blood 6 weeks after treatment start. Each patient presented with locally advanced or metastatic urothelial carcinoma. Individual patients had between 1 and 8 samples, taken pretreatment and on-treatment. The CDR3 is 12 amino acids. Trimming stripped 4 bases from V and 11 bases from J, with 12 bases between. Per the germline V gene, CDR1 is MNHEY and CDR2 is SMNVEV (reference sequence). This sample stems from a study of PD-L1 blockade in urothelial cancer. Study-wide background: Researchers looked at the blood 3 weeks (second dose) and 6 weeks after treatment began.

Study outcomes and limitations: Better survival was forecast by a pretreatment blood TCR clonality below the median.

The clonotype comes from an elderly woman with urothelial cancer. Sequenced here: PBMCs, sampled around atezolizumab (anti-PD-L1) treatment. The chain joins TRBV27 to TRBJ1-5, with a weak D call TRBD1 (5 bases). This CDR3 is CASSSAGQAQHF. CDR3 bases: TGTGCCAGCAGTTCAGCAGGGCAGGCCCAGCATTTT.